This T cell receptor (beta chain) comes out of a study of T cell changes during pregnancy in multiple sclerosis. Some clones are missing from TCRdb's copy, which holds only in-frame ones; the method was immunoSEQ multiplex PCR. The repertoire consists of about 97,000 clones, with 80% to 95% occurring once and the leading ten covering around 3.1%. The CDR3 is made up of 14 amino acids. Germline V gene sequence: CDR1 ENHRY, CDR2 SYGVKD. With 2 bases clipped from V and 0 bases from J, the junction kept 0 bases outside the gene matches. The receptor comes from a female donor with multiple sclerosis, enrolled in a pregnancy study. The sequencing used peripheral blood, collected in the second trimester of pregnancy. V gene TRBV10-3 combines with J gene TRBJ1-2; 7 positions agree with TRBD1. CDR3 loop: CAISETGANYGYTF. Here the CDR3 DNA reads TGTGCCATCAGTGAGACAGGGGCTAACTATGGCTACACCTTC.